This record looks at one T cell receptor (beta chain) sequence and its context. Its antigen is not known. This sample was taken from a study of vaccination effects on CD4 cells after COVID-19. Profiled with immunoSEQ multiplex PCR; TCRdb holds only in-frame clones, not every one. The sample records roughly 71,000 clones, 70% to 90% being singletons. Before sequencing, viral peptide pools were used by the ViraFEST assay to expand antigen-specific CD4+ T cells. Scientists isolated CD4+ T cells after an approximately 11-day culture period ended. Participants completed two doses of the BNT162b2 or mRNA-1273 vaccine. The length of the CDR3 is 14 residues. Looked up from germline, CDR1 is SGHTA and CDR2 is FQGTGA. Trimming shortened V by 2 bases and J by 8 bases, and 13 bases separated the two germline ends.

The sample was CD4+ T cells from PBMCs cultured with HCoV-229E spike peptides, taken after COVID-19 vaccination. The receptor's source is a human donor who received a COVID-19 vaccine. V usage is TRBV7-3 and J usage is TRBJ2-1, with D perhaps matching TRBD2 (6 bases). The CDR3 reads CASSLEGGVDEQFF. The CDR3 coding sequence is TGTGCCAGCAGCTTAGAGGGCGGGGTGGATGAGCAGTTCTTC. Using reference TRBV7-3 and TRBJ2-1 for the parts outside the CDR3, the full variable domain is GAGVSQTPSNKVTEKGKYVELRCDPISGHTALYWYRQSLGQGPEFLIYFQGTGAADDSGLPNDRFFAVRPEGSVSTLKIQRTERGDSAVYLCASSLEGGVDEQFFGPGTRLTVL.